A selection of T cell receptor beta chains follows, all from one sample in a study of technical replicates of blood from a handful of donors. Produced via immunoSEQ multiplex PCR; TCRdb's table is partial and in-frame only. The sample has approximately 74,000 clones, more than 95% seen once. What was sequenced was T cells isolated from PBMCs. The receptors were sampled from a human donor in good health. CDR3s include the opening cysteine and the closing phenylalanine or tryptophan. Fields, in order: J gene, clone size, V gene, D gene, CDR3 DNA, CDR3 protein. The D gene is left open where the match is weak. For some rows the clone size is stated as once, few or many, or as a class when expanded; others skip it.

TRBJ2-3 once TRBV7-5 NA TGTGTCAGAAGCTTAGGGGGACTAGGTAACACAGATACGCAGTATTTT CVRSLGGLGNTDTQYF
TRBJ2-7 NA TRBV10-3 TRBD1 TGTGCCATCAGGGGGACAGATGCGGTGGACGAGCAGTACTTC CAIRGTDAVDEQYF
TRBJ2-5 NA TRBV11-2 TRBD1 TGTGCCAGCAGCTCCTACTGGGACAGGGGGGAGACCCAGTACTTC CASSSYWDRGETQYF
TRBJ2-1 NA TRBV13 NA TGTGCCAGCAGCCGGGTGTCGAATGAGCAGTTCTTC CASSRVSNEQFF
TRBJ1-1 NA TRBV2 NA TGTGCCAGTAGGGAGGTTGGGACGGGCGGGATGAACACTGAAGCTTTCTTT CASREVGTGGMNTEAFF
TRBJ2-7 NA TRBV10-3 NA TGTGCCGCAAGGGGGGCTAGCGGCTACGAGCAGTACTTC CAARGASGYEQYF
TRBJ2-7 NA TRBV2 NA TGTGCCAGCAGTGGTTTATCCTACGAGCAGTACTTC CASSGLSYEQYF
TRBJ2-7 NA TRBV27 TRBD2 TGTGCCAGCAGTTTATCGGGGGAGGGTTCCTACGAGCAGTACTTC CASSLSGEGSYEQYF
TRBJ2-1 NA TRBV6-6 TRBD2 TGTGCCAGCAGTCTCGGACTAGCGGGAGAGAGTGAGCAGTTCTTC CASSLGLAGESEQFF
TRBJ2-3 NA TRBV10-1 TRBD2 TGCGCCAGCAGAACTAGCGGGAGTCAGGATACGCAGTATTTT CASRTSGSQDTQYF
TRBJ1-1 NA TRBV2 NA TGTGCCAGCAGCGGGCCTGGGGAAGTCGGGACACTTGAAGCTTTCTTT CASSGPGEVGTLEAFF
TRBJ1-2 NA TRBV28 NA TGTGCCAGCAGGGGGGACTTACAAGGCTACACCTTC CASRGDLQGYTF
TRBJ1-4 NA TRBV30 TRBD1 TGTGCCTGGAGTGGAAGGACAGGGGGGCATGAAAAACTGTTTTTT CAWSGRTGGHEKLFF
TRBJ2-7 NA TRBV28 NA TGTGCCAGCAGTTTCAGGGTCTACGAGCAGTACTTC CASSFRVYEQYF
TRBJ2-7 NA TRBV5-5 TRBD2 TGTGCCAGCAGCCTCCCCTTGAGAAGCGGGAGCGGGGAGCAGTACTTC CASSLPLRSGSGEQYF
TRBJ2-2 once TRBV19 NA TGTGCCAGTAGTATAGCCTACAGCACCGGGGAGCTGTTTTTT CASSIAYSTGELFF
TRBJ2-3 NA TRBV15 TRBD2 TGTGCCACCAACCCCTACCCTAGCGGCCAGAGCACAGATACGCAGTATTTT CATNPYPSGQSTDTQYF
TRBJ1-3 NA TRBV5-4 TRBD1 TGTGCCAGCAGCAACAGGGGTGTCGTCGACACCATATATTTT CASSNRGVVDTIYF
TRBJ2-7 NA TRBV19 TRBD2 TGTGCCAGTAGTATGACTAGCGGGAGTTCCGAGCAGTACTTC CASSMTSGSSEQYF
TRBJ2-2 NA TRBV2 NA TGTGCCAGCAGCGCCGCCGAGCGGGCCGGGGGGGAGCTGTTTTTT CASSAAERAGGELFF
TRBJ2-2 NA TRBV28 NA TGTGCCAGCAGTTTAGGCCTCAATTACGACCGGGGTGAGCTGTTTTTT CASSLGLNYDRGELFF
TRBJ1-2 NA TRBV5-1 NA TGCGCCAGCAGCTTGTCTCGGGGGGGCTACACCTTC CASSLSRGGYTF
TRBJ2-7 NA TRBV6-5 NA TGTGCCAGCAGTTACTCGTCCAGGGGCTCCTACGAGCAGTACTTC CASSYSSRGSYEQYF
TRBJ1-1 NA TRBV15 NA TGTGCCACCAGCAGAGACTACCTGTCCGGGGGCACTGAAGCTTTCTTT CATSRDYLSGGTEAFF
TRBJ1-5 NA TRBV7-9 TRBD1 TGTGCCAGCAGCTCATCGATTATTACAGGGGTAAATGAACAGCCCCAGCATTTT CASSSSIITGVNEQPQHF
TRBJ1-1 NA TRBV30 NA TGTGCCTGGAGTGTGACAGACGGAGTCACTGAAGCTTTCTTT CAWSVTDGVTEAFF
TRBJ1-2 NA TRBV5-1 TRBD1 TGCGCCAGCAGCTATACTGGACAGGGGGGTTCTGGCTACACCTTC CASSYTGQGGSGYTF
TRBJ2-7 NA TRBV11-2 TRBD1 TGTGCCAGCAGCTTAGCCGGGACAGGGAGTTCCTACGAGCAGTACTTC CASSLAGTGSSYEQYF
TRBJ1-2 NA TRBV5-1 NA TGCGCCAGCAGCTTGGAGGGAACGGACTGCACCTTC CASSLEGTDCTF
TRBJ1-5 NA TRBV18 NA TGTGCCAGCTCACCGGCAGGGGATTGGGCCCAGCATTTT CASSPAGDWAQHF
TRBJ2-1 NA TRBV7-6 NA TGTGCCAGCAGCTGGGGGGGGGCTAATAATGAGCAGTTCTTC CASSWGGANNEQFF
TRBJ1-2 NA TRBV7-3 NA TGTGCCAGCAGCTTTCAGGATACGGATGGCTACACCTTC CASSFQDTDGYTF
TRBJ2-7 NA TRBV5-1 NA TGCGCCAGCAGCTTGGAAACATCCTACGAGCAGTACTTC CASSLETSYEQYF
TRBJ2-6 NA TRBV11-2 NA TGTGCCAGCAGGAATATCAGGTCCGGGGACTCTGGGGCCAACGTCCTGACTTTC CASRNIRSGDSGANVLTF
TRBJ2-1 NA TRBV21-1 NA TGTGCCAGCAGGATGGACAGGCAAGTGGTCTACAATGAGCAGTTCTTC CASRMDRQVVYNEQFF
TRBJ2-7 NA TRBV5-1 NA TGCGCCAGCAGCTTGGCCAGGGGACCTTACTACGAGCAGTACTTC CASSLARGPYYEQYF
TRBJ2-1 NA TRBV7-9 TRBD2 TGTGCCAGCAGCTTTGGGACTAGCGGGGGGCTCGATGAGCAGTTCTTC CASSFGTSGGLDEQFF
TRBJ2-3 once TRBV27 TRBD1 TGTGCCAGCAGCACCGGGACAGGGGGCTTTGATACGCAGTATTTT CASSTGTGGFDTQYF
TRBJ1-2 NA TRBV10-1 NA TGCGCCAGCAGTGAGTCGGGCAGGAATGGCTACACCTTC CASSESGRNGYTF
TRBJ1-2 NA TRBV30 NA TGTGCCTGGAGTGCAATCCGGGGCTATGGCTACACCTTC CAWSAIRGYGYTF
TRBJ2-2 NA TRBV6-6 TRBD2 TGTGCCAGCATTTATCGGGGAGGGCAGGGCACCGGGGAGCTGTTTTTT CASIYRGGQGTGELFF